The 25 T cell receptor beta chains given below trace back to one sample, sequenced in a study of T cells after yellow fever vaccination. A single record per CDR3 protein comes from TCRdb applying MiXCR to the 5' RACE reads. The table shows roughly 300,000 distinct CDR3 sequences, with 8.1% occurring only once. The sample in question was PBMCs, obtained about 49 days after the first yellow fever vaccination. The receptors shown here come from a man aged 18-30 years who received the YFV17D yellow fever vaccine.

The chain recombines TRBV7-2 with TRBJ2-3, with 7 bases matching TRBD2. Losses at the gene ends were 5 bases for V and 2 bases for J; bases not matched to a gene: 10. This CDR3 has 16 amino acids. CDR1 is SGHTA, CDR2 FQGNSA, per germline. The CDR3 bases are TGTGCCAGCAGCGCCTTCGGGCTAGCGGCCACAGATACGCAGTATTTT. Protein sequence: CASSAFGLAATDTQYF.

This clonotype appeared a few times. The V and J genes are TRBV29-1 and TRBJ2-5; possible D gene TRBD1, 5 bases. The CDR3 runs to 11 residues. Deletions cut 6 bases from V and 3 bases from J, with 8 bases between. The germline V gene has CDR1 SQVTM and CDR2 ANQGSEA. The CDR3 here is CSVETEETQYF. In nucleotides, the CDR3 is TGCAGCGTGGAGACAGAAGAGACCCAGTACTTC.

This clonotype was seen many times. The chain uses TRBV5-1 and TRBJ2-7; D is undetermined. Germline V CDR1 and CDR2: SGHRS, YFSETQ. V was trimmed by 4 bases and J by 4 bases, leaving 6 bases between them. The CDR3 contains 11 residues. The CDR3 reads CASSPRYEQYV. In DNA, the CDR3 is TGCGCCAGCAGCCCCCGTTACGAGCAGTACGTC.

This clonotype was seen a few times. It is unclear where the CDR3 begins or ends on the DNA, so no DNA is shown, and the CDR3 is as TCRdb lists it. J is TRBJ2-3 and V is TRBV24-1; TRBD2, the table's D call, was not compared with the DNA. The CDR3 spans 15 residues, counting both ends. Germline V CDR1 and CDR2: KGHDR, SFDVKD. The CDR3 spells CATSSSGTSWATQYF.

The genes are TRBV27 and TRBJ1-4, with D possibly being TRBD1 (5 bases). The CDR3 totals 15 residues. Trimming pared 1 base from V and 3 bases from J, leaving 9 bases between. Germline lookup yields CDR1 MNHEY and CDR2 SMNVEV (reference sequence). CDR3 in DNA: TGTGCCAGCAGTTTATTCTGGGGGGCTAATGAAAAACTGTTTTTT. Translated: CASSLFWGANEKLFF.

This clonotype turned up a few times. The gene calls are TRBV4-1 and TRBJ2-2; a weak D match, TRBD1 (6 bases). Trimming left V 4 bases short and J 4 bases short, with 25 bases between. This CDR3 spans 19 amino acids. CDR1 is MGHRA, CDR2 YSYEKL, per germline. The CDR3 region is CASSPPGGRQGLSTGELFF. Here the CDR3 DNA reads TGCGCCAGCAGCCCCCCCGGAGGTCGGCAGGGGCTTTCCACCGGGGAGCTGTTTTTT.

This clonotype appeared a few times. The CDR3 nucleotides read TGTGCCAGCAGTTACGAGACAGGGGCCGGGGAGCTGTTTTTT. It is translated as CASSYETGAGELFF. The rearrangement uses TRBV6-5 and TRBJ2-2; 8 bases map to TRBD1. Germline trimming cut 2 bases from V and 6 bases from J; bases unmatched to any gene: 2. CDR1 and CDR2 (germline): MNHEY, SVGAGI. CDR3 length: 14 residues.

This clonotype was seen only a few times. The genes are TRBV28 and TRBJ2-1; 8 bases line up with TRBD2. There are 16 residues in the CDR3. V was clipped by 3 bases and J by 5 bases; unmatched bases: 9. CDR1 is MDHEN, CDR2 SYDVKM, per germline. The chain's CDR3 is CASSLAGGAGNNEQFF. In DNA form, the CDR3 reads TGTGCCAGCAGTTTGGCCGGGGGGGCGGGGAACAATGAGCAGTTCTTC. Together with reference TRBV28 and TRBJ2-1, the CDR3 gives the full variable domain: DVKVTQSSRYLVKRTGEKVFLECVQDMDHENMFWYRQDPGLGLRLIYFSYDVKMKEKGDIPEGYSVSREKKERFSLILESASTNQTSMYLCASSLAGGAGNNEQFFGPGTRLTVL.

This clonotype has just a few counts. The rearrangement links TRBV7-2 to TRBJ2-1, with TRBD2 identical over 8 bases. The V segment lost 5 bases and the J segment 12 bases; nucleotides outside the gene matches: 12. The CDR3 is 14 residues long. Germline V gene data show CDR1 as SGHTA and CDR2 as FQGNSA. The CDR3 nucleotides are TGTGCCAGCAGCCGGACTAGCTCCGAGGTGCGGCAGTTCTTC. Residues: CASSRTSSEVRQFF.

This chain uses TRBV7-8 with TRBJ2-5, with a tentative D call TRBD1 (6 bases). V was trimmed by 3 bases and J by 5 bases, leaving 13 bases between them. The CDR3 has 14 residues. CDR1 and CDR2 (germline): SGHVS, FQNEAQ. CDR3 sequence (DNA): TGTGCCAGCAGCTTCCAGGGGACGGGGGAGACCCAGTACTTC. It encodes CASSFQGTGETQYF.

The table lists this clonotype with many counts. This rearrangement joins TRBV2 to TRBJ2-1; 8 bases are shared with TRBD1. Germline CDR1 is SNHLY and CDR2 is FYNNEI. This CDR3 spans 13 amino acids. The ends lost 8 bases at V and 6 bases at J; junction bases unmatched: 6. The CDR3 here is CASLQTGANEQFF. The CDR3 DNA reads TGTGCCAGCCTGCAGACAGGGGCCAATGAGCAGTTCTTC.

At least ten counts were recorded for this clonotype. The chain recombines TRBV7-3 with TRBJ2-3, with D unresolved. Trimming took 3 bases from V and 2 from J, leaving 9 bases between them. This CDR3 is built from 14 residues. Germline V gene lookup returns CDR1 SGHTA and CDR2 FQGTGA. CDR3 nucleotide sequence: TGTGCCAGCAGCTTGGAGCTTTTCACAGATACGCAGTATTTT. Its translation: CASSLELFTDTQYF.

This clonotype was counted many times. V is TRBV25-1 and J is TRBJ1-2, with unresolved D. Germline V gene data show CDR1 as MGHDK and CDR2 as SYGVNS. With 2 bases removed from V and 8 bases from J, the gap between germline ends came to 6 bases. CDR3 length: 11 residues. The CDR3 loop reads CASSEQGGYTF. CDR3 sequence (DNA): TGTGCCAGCAGTGAACAAGGAGGCTACACCTTC.

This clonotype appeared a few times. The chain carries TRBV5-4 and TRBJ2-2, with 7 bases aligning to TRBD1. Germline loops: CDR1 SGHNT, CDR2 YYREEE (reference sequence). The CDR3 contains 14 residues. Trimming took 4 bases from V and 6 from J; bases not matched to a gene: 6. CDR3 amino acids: CASSPRQGPGELFF. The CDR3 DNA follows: TGTGCCAGCAGCCCAAGACAGGGCCCCGGGGAGCTGTTTTTT.

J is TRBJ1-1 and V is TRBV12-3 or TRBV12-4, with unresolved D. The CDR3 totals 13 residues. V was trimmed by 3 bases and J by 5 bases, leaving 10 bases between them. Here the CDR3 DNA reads TGTGCCAGCAGTTTGCCCTCGGGGACTGAAGCTTTCTTT. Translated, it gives CASSLPSGTEAFF.

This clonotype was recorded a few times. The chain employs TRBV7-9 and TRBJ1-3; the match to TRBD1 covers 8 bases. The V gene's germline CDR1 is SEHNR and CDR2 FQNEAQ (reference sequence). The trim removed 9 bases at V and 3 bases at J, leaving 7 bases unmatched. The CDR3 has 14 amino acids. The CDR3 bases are TGTGCCAGTCCGGACAGGGAGAGTGGAAACACCATATATTTT. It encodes CASPDRESGNTIYF.

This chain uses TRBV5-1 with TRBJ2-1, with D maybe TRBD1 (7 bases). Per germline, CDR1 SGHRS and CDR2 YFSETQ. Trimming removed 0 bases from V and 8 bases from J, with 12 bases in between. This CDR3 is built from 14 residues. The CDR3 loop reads CASSLGQGGDEQFF. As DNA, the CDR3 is TGCGCCAGCAGCTTGGGACAGGGAGGCGATGAGCAGTTCTTC. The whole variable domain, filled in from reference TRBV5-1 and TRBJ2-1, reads KAGVTQTPRYLIKTRGQQVTLSCSPISGHRSVSWYQQTPGQGLQFLFEYFSETQRNKGNFPGRFSGRQFSNSRSEMNVSTLELGDSALYLCASSLGQGGDEQFFGPGTRLTVL.

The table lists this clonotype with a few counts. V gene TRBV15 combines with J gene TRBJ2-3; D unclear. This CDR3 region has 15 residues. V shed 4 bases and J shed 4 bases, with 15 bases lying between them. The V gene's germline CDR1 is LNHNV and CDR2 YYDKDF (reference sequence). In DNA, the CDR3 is TGTGCCACCAGCACCGGTTTGGGTTGGCCAGATACGCAGTATTTT. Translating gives CATSTGLGWPDTQYF.

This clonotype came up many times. CDR3 nucleotide sequence: TGCAGCGTTGGAGTAGACTATGAGCAGTTCTTC. This gives the protein CSVGVDYEQFF. The rearrangement links TRBV29-1 to TRBJ2-1; no firm D call. CDR1 and CDR2 (germline): SQVTM, ANQGSEA. The CDR3 covers 11 residues. V lost 4 bases and J 8 bases, leaving 9 bases between the germline ends.

The CDR3, as DNA: TGCGCCAGCAGCTTGCTGGACCGGGGGGCAGATACGCAGTATTTT. Its translation: CASSLLDRGADTQYF. V usage is TRBV5-1 and J usage is TRBJ2-3; 7 bases are a match to TRBD2. This CDR3 has 15 amino acids. Germline V lookup: CDR1 SGHRS, CDR2 YFSETQ. V shed 1 base and J 4 bases; nucleotides not matched to a gene: 6.

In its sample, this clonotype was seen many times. CDR3 in amino acids: CSVEDKRGGQYF. DNA of the CDR3: TGCAGCGTTGAAGATAAGCGGGGTGGGCAGTATTTT. The chain joins TRBV29-1 to TRBJ2-3; 7 positions match TRBD2. Germline V gene data show CDR1 as SQVTM and CDR2 as ANQGSEA. The CDR3 totals 12 residues. Losses at the gene ends were 0 bases for V and 11 bases for J; bases not matched to a gene: 5.

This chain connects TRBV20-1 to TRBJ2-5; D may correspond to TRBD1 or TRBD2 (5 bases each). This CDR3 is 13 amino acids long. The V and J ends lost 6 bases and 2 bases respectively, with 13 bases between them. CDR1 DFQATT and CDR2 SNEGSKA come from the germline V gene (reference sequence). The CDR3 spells CSATLWGQETQYF. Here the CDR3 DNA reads TGCAGTGCCACCCTTTGGGGGCAAGAGACCCAGTACTTC.

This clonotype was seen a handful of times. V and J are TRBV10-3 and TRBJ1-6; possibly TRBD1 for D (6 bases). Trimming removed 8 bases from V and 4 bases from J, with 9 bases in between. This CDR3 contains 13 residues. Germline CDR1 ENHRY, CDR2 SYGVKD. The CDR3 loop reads CAIRTAYNSPLHF. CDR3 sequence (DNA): TGTGCCATCCGGACAGCATATAATTCACCCCTCCACTTT.

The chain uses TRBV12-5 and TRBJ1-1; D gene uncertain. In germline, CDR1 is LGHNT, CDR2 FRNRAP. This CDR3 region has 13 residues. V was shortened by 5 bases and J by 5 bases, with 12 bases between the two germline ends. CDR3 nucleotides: TGTGCTAGTGGTGCGACGGGCGGAACTGAAGCTTTCTTT. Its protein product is CASGATGGTEAFF.

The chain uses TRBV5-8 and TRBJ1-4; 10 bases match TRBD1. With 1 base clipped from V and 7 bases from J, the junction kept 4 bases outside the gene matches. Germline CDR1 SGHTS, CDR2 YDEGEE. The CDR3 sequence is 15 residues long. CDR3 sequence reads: CASSLSGTGVEKLFF. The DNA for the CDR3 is TGTGCCAGCAGCTTGTCCGGGACAGGGGTTGAAAAACTGTTTTTT.